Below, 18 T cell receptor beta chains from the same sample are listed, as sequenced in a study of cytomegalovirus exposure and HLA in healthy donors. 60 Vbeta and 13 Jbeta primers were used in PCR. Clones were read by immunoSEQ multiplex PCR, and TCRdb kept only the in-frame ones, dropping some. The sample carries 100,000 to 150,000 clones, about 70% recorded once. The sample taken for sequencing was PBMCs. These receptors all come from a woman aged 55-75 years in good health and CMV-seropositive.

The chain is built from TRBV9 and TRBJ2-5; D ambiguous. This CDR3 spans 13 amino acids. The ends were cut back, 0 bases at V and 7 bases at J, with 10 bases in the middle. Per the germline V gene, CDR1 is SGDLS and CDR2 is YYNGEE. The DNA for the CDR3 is TGTGCCAGCAGCGTAGAAAGCCGCGGGACCCAGTACTTC. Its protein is CASSVESRGTQYF. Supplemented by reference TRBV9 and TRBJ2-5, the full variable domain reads DSGVTQTPKHLITATGQRVTLRCSPRSGDLSVYWYQQSLDQGLQFLIQYYNGEERAKGNILERFSAQQFPDLHSELNLSSLELGDSALYFCASSVESRGTQYFGPGTRLLVL.

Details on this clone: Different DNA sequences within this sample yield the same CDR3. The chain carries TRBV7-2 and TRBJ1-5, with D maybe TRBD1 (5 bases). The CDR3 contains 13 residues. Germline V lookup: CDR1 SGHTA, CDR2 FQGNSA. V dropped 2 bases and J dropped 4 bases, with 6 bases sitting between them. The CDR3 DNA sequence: TGTGCCAGCAGCTTACAGGGTAATCAGCCCCAGCATTTT. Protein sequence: CASSLQGNQPQHF.

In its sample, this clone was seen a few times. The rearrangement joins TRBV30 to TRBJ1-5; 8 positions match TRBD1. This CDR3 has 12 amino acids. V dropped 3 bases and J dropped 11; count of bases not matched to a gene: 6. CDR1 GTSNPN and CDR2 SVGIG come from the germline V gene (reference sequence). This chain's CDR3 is CAWRQGDAAQHF. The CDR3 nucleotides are TGTGCCTGGAGACAGGGGGATGCCGCCCAGCATTTT.

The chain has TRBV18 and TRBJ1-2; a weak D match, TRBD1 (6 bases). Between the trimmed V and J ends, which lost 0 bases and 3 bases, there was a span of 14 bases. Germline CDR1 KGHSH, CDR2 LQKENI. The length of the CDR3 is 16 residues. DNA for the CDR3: TGTGCCAGCTCACCACCAGGGGGACGGGACCACTATGGCTACACCTTC. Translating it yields CASSPPGGRDHYGYTF.

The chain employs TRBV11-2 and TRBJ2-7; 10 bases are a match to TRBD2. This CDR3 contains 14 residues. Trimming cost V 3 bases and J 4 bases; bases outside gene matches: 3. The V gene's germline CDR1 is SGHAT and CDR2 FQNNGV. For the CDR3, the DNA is TGTGCCAGCAGCTTTAGCGGGGGGCGATACGAGCAGTACTTC. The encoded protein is CASSFSGGRYEQYF.

CDR3 loop: CAISAGNNQPQHF. In DNA form, the CDR3 reads TGTGCCATCAGTGCCGGGAACAATCAGCCCCAGCATTTT. V gene TRBV10-3 combines with J gene TRBJ1-5; no clear D gene. This CDR3 spans 13 amino acids. Trimming took off 4 bases at V and 3 bases at J, with 7 bases between the two ends. The V gene's germline CDR1 is ENHRY and CDR2 SYGVKD.

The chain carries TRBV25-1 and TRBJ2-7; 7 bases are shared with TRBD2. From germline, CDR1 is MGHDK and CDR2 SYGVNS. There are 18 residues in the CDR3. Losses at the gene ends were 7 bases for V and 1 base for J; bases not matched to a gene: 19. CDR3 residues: CASIIPDISQGGSYEQYF. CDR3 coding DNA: TGTGCCAGCATAATCCCAGACATCTCCCAGGGAGGGTCCTACGAGCAGTACTTC.

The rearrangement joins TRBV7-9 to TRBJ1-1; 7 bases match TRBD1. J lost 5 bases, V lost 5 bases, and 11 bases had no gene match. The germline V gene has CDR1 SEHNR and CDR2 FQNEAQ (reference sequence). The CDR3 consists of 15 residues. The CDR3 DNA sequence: TGTGCCAGCAGCCTGGCCGAGGGGGCCGGGACTGAAGCTTTCTTT. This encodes CASSLAEGAGTEAFF.

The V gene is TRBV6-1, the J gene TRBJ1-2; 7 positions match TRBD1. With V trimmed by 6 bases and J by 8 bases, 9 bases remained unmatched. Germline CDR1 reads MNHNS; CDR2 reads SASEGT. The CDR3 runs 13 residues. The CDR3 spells CASRSDRARGYTF. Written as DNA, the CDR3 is TGTGCCAGCAGGAGCGACAGGGCGCGAGGCTACACCTTC.

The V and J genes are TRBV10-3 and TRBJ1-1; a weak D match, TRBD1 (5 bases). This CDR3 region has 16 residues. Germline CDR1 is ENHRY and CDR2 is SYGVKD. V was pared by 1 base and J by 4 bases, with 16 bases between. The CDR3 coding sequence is TGTGCCATCAGTGAGTATGAACGGGGGGAAAGCACTGAAGCTTTCTTT. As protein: CAISEYERGESTEAFF.

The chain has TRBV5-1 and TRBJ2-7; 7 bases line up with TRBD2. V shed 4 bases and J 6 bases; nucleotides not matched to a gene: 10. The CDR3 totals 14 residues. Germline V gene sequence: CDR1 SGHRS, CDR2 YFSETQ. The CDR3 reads CASSQGLGDGEQYF. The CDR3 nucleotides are TGCGCCAGCAGCCAAGGACTAGGGGATGGCGAGCAGTACTTC.

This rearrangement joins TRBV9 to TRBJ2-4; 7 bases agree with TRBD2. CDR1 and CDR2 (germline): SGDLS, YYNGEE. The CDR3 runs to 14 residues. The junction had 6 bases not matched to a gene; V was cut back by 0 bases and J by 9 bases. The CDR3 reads CASSVALSGVIQYF. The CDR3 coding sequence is TGTGCCAGCAGCGTAGCCCTGAGCGGGGTCATTCAGTACTTC.

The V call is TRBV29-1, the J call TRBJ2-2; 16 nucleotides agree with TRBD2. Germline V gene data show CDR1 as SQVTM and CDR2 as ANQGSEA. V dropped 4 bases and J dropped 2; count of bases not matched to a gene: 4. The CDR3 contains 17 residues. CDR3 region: CSVVGLAGGPNTGELFF. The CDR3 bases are TGCAGCGTTGTGGGACTAGCGGGAGGGCCCAACACCGGGGAGCTGTTTTTT.

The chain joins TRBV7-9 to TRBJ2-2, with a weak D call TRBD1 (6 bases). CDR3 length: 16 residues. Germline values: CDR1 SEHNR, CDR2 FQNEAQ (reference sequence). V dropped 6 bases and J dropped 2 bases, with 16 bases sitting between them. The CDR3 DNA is TGTGCCAGCAGACCTCGACAGGTTGGAAACACCGGGGAGCTGTTTTTT. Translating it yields CASRPRQVGNTGELFF.

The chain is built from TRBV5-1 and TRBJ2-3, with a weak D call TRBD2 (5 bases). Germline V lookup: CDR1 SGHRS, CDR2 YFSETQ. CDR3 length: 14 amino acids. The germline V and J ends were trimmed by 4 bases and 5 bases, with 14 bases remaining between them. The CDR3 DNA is TGCGCCAGCAGCGTAACCGGGGAAGGAGATACGCAGTATTTT. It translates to CASSVTGEGDTQYF.

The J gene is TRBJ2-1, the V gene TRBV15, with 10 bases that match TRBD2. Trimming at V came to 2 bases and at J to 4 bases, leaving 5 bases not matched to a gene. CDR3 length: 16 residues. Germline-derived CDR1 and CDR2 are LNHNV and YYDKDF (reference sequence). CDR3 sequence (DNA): TGTGCCACCAGCAGATTAACTAGCGGGGATTACAATGAGCAGTTCTTC. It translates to CATSRLTSGDYNEQFF. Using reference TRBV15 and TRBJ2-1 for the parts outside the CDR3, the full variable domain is DAMVIQNPRYQVTQFGKPVTLSCSQTLNHNVMYWYQQKSSQAPKLLFHYYDKDFNNEADTPDNFQSRRPNTSFCFLDIRSPGLGDTAMYLCATSRLTSGDYNEQFFGPGTRLTVL.

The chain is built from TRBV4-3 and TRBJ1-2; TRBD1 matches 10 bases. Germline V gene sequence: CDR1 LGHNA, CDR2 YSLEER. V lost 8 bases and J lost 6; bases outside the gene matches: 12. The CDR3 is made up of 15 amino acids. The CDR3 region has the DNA TGCGCCAGCCGATCCCCGGGACAGGGGAACGATGGCTACACCTTC. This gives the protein CASRSPGQGNDGYTF.

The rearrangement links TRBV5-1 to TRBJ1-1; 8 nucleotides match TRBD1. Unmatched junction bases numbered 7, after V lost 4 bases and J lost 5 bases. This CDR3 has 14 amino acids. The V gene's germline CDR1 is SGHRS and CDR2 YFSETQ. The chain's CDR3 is CASSETTGGTEAFF. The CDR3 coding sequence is TGCGCCAGCAGCGAAACTACAGGGGGGACTGAAGCTTTCTTT.